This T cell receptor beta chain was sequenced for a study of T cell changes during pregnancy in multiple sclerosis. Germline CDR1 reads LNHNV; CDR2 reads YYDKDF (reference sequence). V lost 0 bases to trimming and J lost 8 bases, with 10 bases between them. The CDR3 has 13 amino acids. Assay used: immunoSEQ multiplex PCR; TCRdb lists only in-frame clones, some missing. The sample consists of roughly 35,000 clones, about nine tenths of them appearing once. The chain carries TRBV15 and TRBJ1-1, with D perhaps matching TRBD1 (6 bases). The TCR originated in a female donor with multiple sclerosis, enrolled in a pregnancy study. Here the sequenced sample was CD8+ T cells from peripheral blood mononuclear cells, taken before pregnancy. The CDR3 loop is CATSRDIDREAFF. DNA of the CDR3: TGTGCCACCAGCAGAGATATAGACAGGGAAGCTTTCTTT.